The 32 T cell receptor beta chains presented below share a single source sample, sequenced in a study of PD-1 blockade in mismatch repair-deficient tumors. The protocol was immunoSEQ multiplex PCR, while the TCRdb copy is restricted to in-frame clones and leaves out a portion. This table holds around 30,000 clones, over 80% found once. Sequenced material: PBMCs, taken 6 weeks after starting pembrolizumab. These receptor sequences come from an adult with mismatch repair-deficient cancer.

V is TRBV7-2 and J is TRBJ2-1, with 9 nucleotides matching TRBD2. V was pared by 2 bases and J by 8 bases, with 7 bases of the junction left unmatched. The germline gives CDR1 SGHTA, CDR2 FQGNSA. CDR3 length: 15 amino acids. The CDR3 nucleotides are TGTGCCAGCAGCTTACTTGCGGGAGGGCGCGATGAGCAGTTCTTC. It yields the protein CASSLLAGGRDEQFF. Full variable domain (rest looked up from reference TRBV7-2 and TRBJ2-1): GAGVSQSPSNKVTEKGKDVELRCDPISGHTALYWYRQSLGQGLEFLIYFQGNSAPDKSGLPSDRFSAERTGGSVSTLTIQRTQQEDSAVYLCASSLLAGGRDEQFFGPGTRLTVL.

The CDR3 DNA sequence: TGTGCCAGCAGTGTAACAGGGAATTCACCCCTCCACTTT. This sequence encodes CASSVTGNSPLHF. This sequence joins TRBV2 and TRBJ1-6; D perhaps matches TRBD1 (6 bases). The CDR3 contains 13 residues. CDR1 is SNHLY and CDR2 is FYNNEI in the germline V gene. V lost 4 bases and J lost 7, with 8 bases in between.

The rearrangement joins TRBV28 to TRBJ1-6; no clear D. The germline V and J ends were trimmed by 7 bases and 9 bases, with 16 bases remaining between them. CDR1 is MDHEN, CDR2 SYDVKM, per germline. There are 14 residues in the CDR3. The CDR3 nucleotides read TGTGCCAGCAAGGCGGATTTCGGTAGTTCACCCCTCCACTTT. Encoded protein: CASKADFGSSPLHF.

In its sample, this clone was seen a few times. This chain uses TRBV19 with TRBJ2-7, with D maybe TRBD1 (6 bases). From germline, CDR1 is LNHDA and CDR2 SQIVND (reference sequence). V was trimmed by 3 bases and J by 5 bases, leaving 11 bases between them. This CDR3 has 13 amino acids. CDR3 loop: CASSIKQGNEQYF. Written as DNA, the CDR3 is TGTGCCAGTAGTATCAAACAGGGAAACGAGCAGTACTTC.

V and J are TRBV9 and TRBJ2-1; 12 bases are a match to TRBD1. Germline CDR1 reads SGDLS; CDR2 reads YYNGEE. The length of the CDR3 is 17 residues. V lost 0 bases, J lost 7 bases, and 8 bases stayed unmatched. CDR3 DNA sequence: TGTGCCAGCAGCGTAGGTATTGGGACAGGGGGCGCGAATGAGCAGTTCTTC. Translating it yields CASSVGIGTGGANEQFF.

The chain combines TRBV5-4 with TRBJ2-1; TRBD1 matches 11 bases. Germline CDR1 reads SGHNT; CDR2 reads YYREEE (reference sequence). The CDR3 has 15 amino acids. Unmatched junction bases numbered 4, after V lost 4 bases and J lost 4 bases. The CDR3 reads CASSPDRGLYNEQFF. CDR3 DNA: TGTGCCAGCAGCCCGGACAGGGGGCTGTACAATGAGCAGTTCTTC.

The gene calls are TRBV7-3 and TRBJ2-3, with D possibly TRBD2 on 7 matching bases. The CDR3 is made up of 15 amino acids. With 5 bases removed from V and 3 bases from J, the gap between germline ends came to 15 bases. CDR1 and CDR2 (germline): SGHTA, FQGTGA. CDR3 in DNA: TGTGCCAGCAGCAGGGGGGCGGGAGCAACAGATACGCAGTATTTT. Translating it yields CASSRGAGATDTQYF.

CDR3 region: CASSAQDRRSNQPQHF. CDR3 DNA sequence: TGTGCCAGTAGTGCCCAAGACAGGCGTAGCAATCAGCCCCAGCATTTT. The chain carries TRBV19 and TRBJ1-5; D is perhaps TRBD1 (6 bases). Trimming removed 5 bases at V and 0 bases at J, with 14 bases between. The CDR3 loop spans 16 amino acids. Germline V gives CDR1 LNHDA, CDR2 SQIVND (reference sequence).

The V gene is TRBV28, the J gene TRBJ1-4; D perhaps matches TRBD1 (6 bases). CDR1 and CDR2 (germline): MDHEN, SYDVKM. V lost 5 bases, J lost 5 bases, and 15 bases lay in between. CDR3 size: 15 residues. The CDR3 spells CASSPGGQQNEKLFF. As DNA, the CDR3 is TGTGCCAGCAGTCCAGGAGGACAGCAAAATGAAAAACTGTTTTTT.

This chain joins TRBV6-1 and TRBJ1-1, with D maybe TRBD1 (6 bases). V was clipped by 2 bases and J by 1 base, with 14 bases between them. Per the germline V gene, CDR1 is MNHNS and CDR2 is SASEGT. The CDR3 runs 16 residues. The CDR3 reads CASSERAQTGNTEAFF. Here the CDR3 DNA reads TGTGCCAGCAGTGAAAGGGCGCAGACAGGGAACACTGAAGCTTTCTTT.

The chain carries TRBV6-4 and TRBJ2-1; 8 nucleotides match TRBD2. V dropped 0 bases and J dropped 4; count of bases not matched to a gene: 5. Germline CDR1 is MRHNA and CDR2 is SNTAGT. The CDR3 is 16 residues long. This CDR3 is CASSDSNREGYNEQFF. The CDR3 DNA is TGTGCCAGCAGTGACTCGAACCGGGAGGGATACAATGAGCAGTTCTTC.

This chain connects TRBV19 to TRBJ2-7, with 11 bases fitting TRBD1. Trimming at V came to 4 bases and at J to 4 bases, leaving 3 bases not matched to a gene. Looked up from germline, CDR1 is LNHDA and CDR2 is SQIVND (reference sequence). CDR3 size: 14 residues. The CDR3 coding sequence is TGTGCCAGTAGTAGCGGACAGGGGGCTTACGAGCAGTACTTC. Translated: CASSSGQGAYEQYF.

This clone has more than one count but fewer than ten. V and J are TRBV5-1 and TRBJ2-7; TRBD2 might be the D (6 bases). The CDR3 consists of 14 residues. Germline-derived CDR1 and CDR2 are SGHRS and YFSETQ. V gave up 5 bases and J gave up 1 base, with 13 bases separating them. CDR3 DNA: TGCGCCAGCAGTATAAGCGGGCCATCCTACGAGCAGTACTTC. Amino acids: CASSISGPSYEQYF.

This clone was detected only once. The chain has TRBV30 and TRBJ1-6; 8 bases line up with TRBD1. V shed 5 bases, J shed 10 bases, and the junction held 10 bases outside the gene matches. Germline V gene data show CDR1 as GTSNPN and CDR2 as SVGIG (reference sequence). The CDR3 has 14 residues. The CDR3 sequence: CAWEYRDRTSPLHF. CDR3 in DNA: TGTGCCTGGGAGTACCGGGACAGGACCTCACCCCTCCACTTT.

This sequence joins TRBV11-3 and TRBJ1-2; 7 nucleotides align to TRBD1. Trimming took 8 bases from V and 7 from J; bases not matched to a gene: 4. The CDR3 is 11 amino acids. Looked up from germline, CDR1 is SGHNT and CDR2 is YENEEA. The CDR3 here is CASPAGGGYTF. The DNA for the CDR3 is TGTGCCAGCCCGGCAGGGGGTGGCTACACCTTC.

This chain uses TRBV29-1 with TRBJ1-1; D is perhaps TRBD1 (6 bases). CDR3 length: 10 residues. Trimming stripped 5 bases from V and 10 bases from J, with 11 bases between. Germline V gene data show CDR1 as SQVTM and CDR2 as ANQGSEA. For the CDR3, the DNA is TGCAGCGTTTCACAGGGTGGAGCTTTCTTT. It specifies CSVSQGGAFF.

The sample holds a few counts of this clone. The V and J genes are TRBV6-5 and TRBJ1-6; D not resolved. Germline-derived CDR1 and CDR2 are MNHEY and SVGAGI. This CDR3 is built from 15 residues. The V end was cut by 0 bases, the J end by 9 bases, with 12 bases between. The DNA for the CDR3 is TGTGCCAGCAGTTACTCTTCGGGGTCCTCTTCACCCCTCCACTTT. Its protein product is CASSYSSGSSSPLHF.

V usage is TRBV18 and J usage is TRBJ1-5, with 10 bases fitting TRBD1. The CDR3 is made up of 15 amino acids. J lost 2 bases, V lost 2 bases, and 0 bases had no gene match. CDR1 is KGHSH, CDR2 LQKENI, per germline. The CDR3 nucleotides are TGTGCCAGCTCACCAGGGACAGGGGGCAATCAGCCCCAGCATTTT. It yields the protein CASSPGTGGNQPQHF.

V is TRBV9 and J is TRBJ1-2; D call uncertain. Germline V lookup: CDR1 SGDLS, CDR2 YYNGEE. Between the trimmed V and J ends, which lost 0 bases and 7 bases, there was a span of 13 bases. This CDR3 contains 14 residues. The CDR3 region is CASSVDLGATGYTF. Written as DNA, the CDR3 is TGTGCCAGCAGCGTAGACCTGGGCGCTACTGGCTACACCTTC.

The chain joins TRBV28 to TRBJ1-5, with a weak D call TRBD1 (6 bases). This CDR3 region has 17 residues. Germline loops: CDR1 MDHEN, CDR2 SYDVKM. The V end was cut by 3 bases, the J end by 5 bases, with 20 bases between. CDR3 nucleotide sequence: TGTGCCAGCAGTTTGGGGGCCGGTGGGGGCCTCGATCAGCCCCAGCATTTT. This gives the protein CASSLGAGGGLDQPQHF.

The J gene is TRBJ1-5, the V gene TRBV18; tentatively, D is TRBD1 (5 bases). The V gene lost 6 bases and the J gene lost 0 bases, with 9 bases spanning the gap. In germline, CDR1 is KGHSH, CDR2 LQKENI. This CDR3 is built from 14 residues. The CDR3 DNA reads TGTGCCAGCTCCGCAGGGTATAGCAATCAGCCCCAGCATTTT. Amino acid sequence: CASSAGYSNQPQHF.

V is TRBV29-1 and J is TRBJ2-3; TRBD2 is a possible D gene (5 bases). V lost 7 bases and J lost 2, with 7 bases in between. This CDR3 is 11 amino acids long. CDR1 is SQVTM and CDR2 is ANQGSEA in the germline V gene. The CDR3 nucleotides read TGCAGCGGGACTTACACAGATACGCAGTATTTT. Protein product: CSGTYTDTQYF.

V usage is TRBV19 and J usage is TRBJ1-4; possible D gene TRBD1, 5 bases. The V end was cut by 3 bases, the J end by 7 bases, with 12 bases between. The CDR3 is 14 amino acids. CDR1 LNHDA and CDR2 SQIVND come from the germline V gene (reference sequence). CDR3: CASSMGQVGEKLFF. The CDR3 bases are TGTGCCAGTAGTATGGGGCAGGTCGGTGAAAAACTGTTTTTT.

The V gene is TRBV5-1, the J gene TRBJ2-5, with 7 bases that match TRBD1. Trimming at V came to 5 bases and at J to 0 bases, leaving 4 bases not matched to a gene. CDR3 length equals 14 residues. CDR1 is SGHRS and CDR2 is YFSETQ in the germline V gene. In DNA, the CDR3 is TGCGCCAGCAGACGGGACAGTTACCAAGAGACCCAGTACTTC. Translated: CASRRDSYQETQYF.

This chain uses TRBV28 with TRBJ1-1; 9 nucleotides match TRBD1. J gave up 9 bases and V 2 bases, and 10 bases lay outside the gene matches. The germline V gene encodes CDR1 MDHEN and CDR2 SYDVKM. CDR3 length: 15 residues. Here the CDR3 reads CASSLLHHGQGKAFF. DNA of the CDR3: TGTGCCAGCAGTTTACTTCACCACGGACAGGGGAAAGCTTTCTTT.

The chain has TRBV30 and TRBJ2-3; the match to TRBD2 covers 10 bases. The CDR3 has 15 residues. Germline assignment: CDR1 GTSNPN and CDR2 SVGIG (reference sequence). J was trimmed by 3 bases and V by 0 bases; bases with no gene match: 3. The CDR3 sequence: CAWSVAGGPTDTQYF. CDR3 bases: TGTGCCTGGAGTGTAGCGGGAGGGCCTACAGATACGCAGTATTTT.

The rearrangement uses TRBV29-1 and TRBJ2-3, with D tentatively TRBD1 (6 bases). The CDR3 spans 14 residues. Germline values: CDR1 SQVTM, CDR2 ANQGSEA. V was pared by 5 bases and J by 0 bases, with 12 bases between. In DNA, the CDR3 is TGCAGCGTTACCGGGACACTTAGCACAGATACGCAGTATTTT. Protein product: CSVTGTLSTDTQYF.

The gene calls are TRBV5-1 and TRBJ2-7; 8 nucleotides line up with TRBD1. The germline V gene has CDR1 SGHRS and CDR2 YFSETQ. V was pared by 3 bases and J by 4 bases, with 9 bases of the junction left unmatched. This CDR3 comprises 15 residues. This CDR3 reads CASSSKMTGVYEQYF. CDR3 DNA sequence: TGCGCCAGCAGCTCGAAAATGACAGGGGTATACGAGCAGTACTTC.

The rearrangement uses TRBV28 and TRBJ2-2; 7 bases map to TRBD2. The V and J ends lost 5 bases and 4 bases, in that order; junction bases with no gene match: 7. CDR3 length: 15 amino acids. Germline CDR1 reads MDHEN; CDR2 reads SYDVKM. The DNA for the CDR3 is TGTGCCAGCAGTCCCCCCACGGGGGGCACCGGGGAGCTGTTTTTT. Residues: CASSPPTGGTGELFF.

The gene calls are TRBV30 and TRBJ1-2; weak D call: TRBD1 (5 bases). CDR1 and CDR2 from the germline V gene are GTSNPN and SVGIG (reference sequence). The CDR3 is 14 amino acids. Trimming cost V 3 bases and J 2 bases, with 13 bases left between them. As DNA, the CDR3 is TGTGCCTGGAGAGCCGGGACTCCGAACTATGGCTACACCTTC. It codes for CAWRAGTPNYGYTF.

The chain links TRBV18 to TRBJ1-3; 8 nucleotides agree with TRBD1. Germline V gene sequence: CDR1 KGHSH, CDR2 LQKENI. With V trimmed by 5 bases and J by 9 bases, 6 bases remained unmatched. The CDR3 has 13 amino acids. CDR3: CASSMDREGTIYF. The CDR3 DNA reads TGTGCCAGCTCAATGGACAGGGAAGGCACCATATATTTT.

This clone was recorded only once. The chain uses TRBV5-4 and TRBJ1-1; 9 nucleotides align to TRBD1. The CDR3 covers 15 residues. Germline V gene lookup returns CDR1 SGHNT and CDR2 YYREEE (reference sequence). The V segment lost 5 bases and the J segment 4 bases; nucleotides outside the gene matches: 9. The CDR3 DNA follows: TGTGCCAGCAGTGGGCCGGGGACAGGGCTCACTGAAGCTTTCTTT. Protein product: CASSGPGTGLTEAFF.